The text below deals with one T cell receptor (beta chain). This sample stems from a study of control samples from healthy donors and cancer patients. Libraries were prepared by immunoSEQ multiplex PCR; TCRdb keeps only in-frame clonotypes and omits some of them. The sample consists of approximately 130,000 clones, about 87% of them appearing once. There are 17 residues in the CDR3. Between the trimmed V and J ends, which lost 3 bases and 4 bases, there was a span of 19 bases. Per germline, CDR1 LNHDA and CDR2 SQIVND (reference sequence). This TCR came from a man aged 55 to 70 in good health. V is TRBV19 and J is TRBJ2-1; possibly TRBD1 for D (7 bases). Sequenced sample: blood. The CDR3 DNA reads TGTGCCAGTAGTATGCCCCCCGGAGGGGGCGCGTACAATGAGCAGTTCTTC. It encodes CASSMPPGGGAYNEQFF.